A selection of T cell receptor beta chains follows, all from one sample in a study of regulatory T cells in long-lasting Graves disease. TCRdb used MiXCR to reprocess the multiplex PCR reads, holding one entry per CDR3 protein. The sample has roughly 380,000 distinct CDR3 sequences; around 15% are singletons. The starting material was peripheral blood mononuclear cells (PBMCs), obtained at new diagnosis, from a patient treated with antithyroid drugs. These receptors were taken from a female donor with Graves disease. Each CDR3 is given with its conserved first and last residue. Fields, in order: V gene, D gene, J gene, clone size, CDR3 DNA, CDR3 protein. The D gene is left open where the match is weak. Some rows mark clone size as missing; the rest say once, few, many or name a class of expanded clone.

TRBV9	-	TRBJ2-5	many	TGTGCCAGCAGCCCATCCGAGGGAGCCTACGGCGAGACCCAGTACTTC	CASSPSEGAYGETQYF
TRBV12-3/TRBV12-4	-	TRBJ2-7	-	TGTGCCAGCAGAGAGGGAGGCTCCTACGAGCAGTACTTC	CASREGGSYEQYF
TRBV5-1	TRBD1	TRBJ2-1	many	TGCGCCAGCAGCGCCGGGACAGGGTGGAATGAGCAGTTCTTC	CASSAGTGWNEQFF
TRBV28	-	TRBJ2-1	many	TGTGCCAGCAGTTTCCAGATGGGCATTGAGCAGTTCTTC	CASSFQMGIEQFF
TRBV12-3/TRBV12-4	TRBD2	TRBJ2-7	-	TGTGCCAGCAGTCCGGCCCTAGCGGGGTATTACGAGCAGTACTTC	CASSPALAGYYEQYF
TRBV28	-	TRBJ2-7	many	TGTGCCAGCAGTTTATTGGGGGCCTCATCCTACGAGCAGTACTTC	CASSLLGASSYEQYF
TRBV27	-	TRBJ2-1	many	TGTGCCAGCAGTTTCCTTGGGGGCTACAATGAGCAGTTCTTC	CASSFLGGYNEQFF
TRBV12-3/TRBV12-4	TRBD2	TRBJ2-7	many	TGTGCCAGCAGTTTAGAACTAGCGGGCGAGCAGTACTTC	CASSLELAGEQYF
TRBV27	-	TRBJ1-2	-	TGCGCCAGCAGTTTAGACACCTATGCCTATGGCTACACCTTC	CASSLDTYAYGYTF
TRBV19	TRBD1	TRBJ2-1	many	TGTGCCAGTAGTATCCCGGGACAGGCCTCCGGGGAGCAGTTCTTC	CASSIPGQASGEQFF
TRBV12-3/TRBV12-4	TRBD2	TRBJ2-3	-	TGTGCCAGCAGTGCGACTAGCGGGGGCACAGATACGCAGTATTTT	CASSATSGGTDTQYF
TRBV7-2	-	TRBJ2-5	many	TGTGCCAGCAGCAAAGGACAGAGAGAGACCCAGTACTTC	CASSKGQRETQYF
TRBV5-1	-	TRBJ1-2	many	TGCGCCAGCAGCTTGCAGGGGTACGATGGCTACACCTTC	CASSLQGYDGYTF
TRBV12-3/TRBV12-4	TRBD2	TRBJ2-5	many	TGTGCCAGCGGTAGCGGGAACGAGACCCAGTACTTC	CASGSGNETQYF
TRBV6-1	-	TRBJ2-7	-	TGTGCCAGCAGTCAGGGGACTTACACCTACGAGCAGTACTTC	CASSQGTYTYEQYF
TRBV25-1	-	TRBJ2-7	many	TGTGCCAGCAGTGACTCGCCGGACAGTCTAGACTACGAGCAGTACTTC	CASSDSPDSLDYEQYF
TRBV14	-	TRBJ1-4	few	TGTGCCAGCAGCCCACTACCGATCCGGGACCCGCCTTTCATTAATGAAAAACTGTTTTTT	CASSPLPIRDPPFINEKLFF
TRBV7-9	-	TRBJ1-1	many	TGTGCCAGCAGCTTAAAGGACGCCCCGGCTTTCTTT	CASSLKDAPAFF
TRBV20-1	-	TRBJ2-7	-	TGCAGTGCTATCCTGACTGACTCCTACGAGCAGTACTTC	CSAILTDSYEQYF
TRBV6-9	-	TRBJ1-5	many	TGTGCCAGCAGTTACGGAGGTCAGCCCCAGCATTTT	CASSYGGQPQHF
TRBV4-1	TRBD2	TRBJ2-4	few	TGCGCCAGCAGCCCAGCCATTCAGCGGGGCGCTTCATACATTCAGTACTTC	CASSPAIQRGASYIQYF
TRBV28	-	TRBJ1-2	many	TGTGCCAGCAGTTTTTCGCAGGGTTACAGAGATGGCTACACCTTC	CASSFSQGYRDGYTF
TRBV28	-	TRBJ1-5	many	TGTGCCAGCAGTCTTGGTGAATATAGCAATCAGCCCCAGCATTTT	CASSLGEYSNQPQHF
TRBV12-3/TRBV12-4	TRBD1	TRBJ1-2	-	TGTGCCAGCAGTTTGGGGACAGGGCGCTTTGCCTATGGCTACACCTTC	CASSLGTGRFAYGYTF
TRBV7-9	-	TRBJ2-3	many	TGTGGGGCGGATACGCAGTATTTT	CGADTQYF
TRBV7-3	-	TRBJ1-2	-	TGTGCCAGCAGCTCCAGGGTGGGGGGGGATGGCTACACCTTC	CASSSRVGGDGYTF
TRBV11-1	-	TRBJ1-6	-	TGTGCCACCAGCAGAGATGGAAACCTGGGCTGGAATTCACCCCTCCACTTT	CATSRDGNLGWNSPLHF
TRBV4-1	TRBD2	TRBJ2-3	many	TGCGCCAGCAGCCCCCCGGGGCGGGAGAAGAGTGGTACGCAGTATTTT	CASSPPGREKSGTQYF
TRBV11-1	-	TRBJ2-3	many	TGTGCCAGCAGCTTATTTACGGGGGCGCTCGGAGATACGCAGTATTTT	CASSLFTGALGDTQYF
TRBV12-3/TRBV12-4	-	TRBJ2-5	many	TGTGCCAGCAGTCCCCCCAGGCGACAAGAGACCCAGTACTTC	CASSPPRRQETQYF
TRBV3-1	-	TRBJ1-3	many	TGTGCCAGCAGCCAACCCGGGACGGATTCTGGAAACACCATATATTTT	CASSQPGTDSGNTIYF
TRBV11-3	TRBD1	TRBJ2-2	many	TGTGCCAGCAGCGAGGGACAGGGGGACACCGGGGAGCTGTTTTTT	CASSEGQGDTGELFF
TRBV30	TRBD1	TRBJ2-7	many	TGTGCCTCGGGACAGGGTGCCCTCGAGCAGTACTTC	CASGQGALEQYF
TRBV14	-	TRBJ1-3	-	TGTGCCAGCAGCCGCGGAAGGATCCCTGGAAACACCATATATTTT	CASSRGRIPGNTIYF
TRBV28	TRBD2	TRBJ2-1	many	TGTGCCAGCAATCCACTAGCGGACTCCTACAATGAGCAGTTCTTC	CASNPLADSYNEQFF
TRBV11-2	TRBD2	TRBJ2-3	many	TGTGCCAGCAGCTTCGGGACTAGCGGGATACTCACAGATACGCAGTATTTT	CASSFGTSGILTDTQYF
TRBV14	-	TRBJ1-2	-	-	CASSQVWASGTPTGHTF
TRBV7-3	-	TRBJ2-1	many	TGTGCCAGCAGCTTAAAGGGCGGGCAGGGCTACCAAGTTGGGCAGTTCTTC	CASSLKGGQGYQVGQFF
TRBV20-1	-	TRBJ1-5	many	TGCAGTGCTAGTATCCGGGACAATCAGCCCCAGCATTTT	CSASIRDNQPQHF
TRBV7-2	-	TRBJ2-7	many	TGTGCCAGCAGCCCCCGAAGGGGGGGGGCCCTCTCCTACGAGCAGTACTTC	CASSPRRGGALSYEQYF
TRBV28	-	TRBJ1-4	-	TGTGCCAGCCGCTTGGACAGCCTCAATGAAAAACTGTTTTTT	CASRLDSLNEKLFF
TRBV12-3/TRBV12-4	-	TRBJ2-7	many	TGTGCCAGCAGGGAGGGGGGTCAGCCCTACGAGCAGTACTTC	CASREGGQPYEQYF
TRBV7-2	-	TRBJ2-7	many	TGTGCCAGCAGCTTATCTGTTTGGAACGAGCAGTACTTC	CASSLSVWNEQYF
TRBV18	-	TRBJ1-2	few	TGTGCCAGCTCACCAAGGTCTCCCCAGTTAAGTGGCTACACCTTC	CASSPRSPQLSGYTF
TRBV7-9	-	TRBJ1-6	few	TGTGCCAGCAGCTTATCTCTGGGTGACGACTCACCCCTCCACTTT	CASSLSLGDDSPLHF
TRBV20-1	-	TRBJ2-1	many	TGCAGTGCCCAGCAGGGCAGGGGTGTGCATGAGCAGTTCTTC	CSAQQGRGVHEQFF
TRBV5-1	-	TRBJ2-7	many	TGCGCCAGCACGGGAGATTCCTACGAGCAGTACTTC	CASTGDSYEQYF
TRBV5-6	-	TRBJ2-7	many	TGTGCCAGCAGCTCCTACAGAGACAACGAGCAGTACTTC	CASSSYRDNEQYF
TRBV6-1	-	TRBJ2-3	-	TGTGCCAGCAGCCAAGGCCTCATGGATACGCAGTATTTT	CASSQGLMDTQYF
TRBV24-1	-	TRBJ1-1	many	TGTGCCACCAGTGACATTCCTACTGGGAACACTGAAGCTTTCTTT	CATSDIPTGNTEAFF